Shown below are 26 T cell receptor beta chains from a single sample sequenced in a study. TCRdb reanalysed the 5' RACE reads using MiXCR and keeps one entry per CDR3 protein. The sample contains 35,000 to 50,000 distinct CDR3 sequences, over 25% of which appear only once. The sequenced material came from tumor-infiltrating memory CD4+ T cells sorted from the breast tumor. Subset of the sample: memory CD4+ T cells, CD4+CD45RO+CD25-. These receptors originate from a female donor with breast cancer.

The CDR3 bases are TGCAGCGTTAAGGAGGGACTGAGGGAGACCCAGTACTTC. Protein product: CSVKEGLRETQYF. The chain has TRBV29-1 and TRBJ2-5; possibly TRBD2 for D (6 bases). Per the germline V gene, CDR1 is SQVTM and CDR2 is ANQGSEA. This CDR3 has 13 residues. V dropped 5 bases and J dropped 5 bases, with 15 bases sitting between them. The whole variable domain, remainder taken from reference TRBV29-1 and TRBJ2-5, is SAVISQKPSRDICQRGTSLTIQCQVDSQVTMMFWYRQQPGQSLTLIATANQGSEATYESGFVIDKFPISRPNLTFSTLTVSNMSPEDSSIYLCSVKEGLRETQYFGPGTRLLVL.

The chain has TRBV6-5 and TRBJ2-5; D is ambiguous. Germline V lookup: CDR1 MNHEY, CDR2 SVGAGI. There are 14 residues in the CDR3. V was clipped by 6 bases and J by 5 bases, with 16 bases between them. The DNA of the CDR3 is TGTGCCAGCAGAAAAGAGTTCTCTCAGGAGACCCAGTACTTC. Its protein is CASRKEFSQETQYF.

The J gene is TRBJ2-5, the V gene TRBV6-1, with D unresolved. Germline V gene sequence: CDR1 MNHNS, CDR2 SASEGT. The CDR3 runs 16 residues. Deletions cut 0 bases from V and 4 bases from J, with 15 bases between. As DNA, the CDR3 is TGTGCCAGCAGTGAAGCGGTCCGGCATAAAGGAGAGACCCAGTACTTC. It encodes CASSEAVRHKGETQYF.

The V gene is TRBV20-1, the J gene TRBJ1-2; D perhaps matches TRBD1 (6 bases). This CDR3 is built from 11 residues. Germline V gives CDR1 DFQATT, CDR2 SNEGSKA (reference sequence). The chain's CDR3 is CSGGGVYGYTF. CDR3 nucleotides: TGCAGCGGAGGGGGGGTTTATGGCTACACCTTC.

This clonotype was counted a few times. J is TRBJ2-2 and V is TRBV6-1, with D possibly being TRBD1 (5 bases). The V gene's germline CDR1 is MNHNS and CDR2 SASEGT. V gave up 6 bases and J gave up 5 bases, with 13 bases separating them. The CDR3 runs 14 residues. CDR3 region: CASRIQGRTGELFF. The DNA of the CDR3 is TGTGCCAGCAGGATTCAGGGTCGGACCGGGGAGCTGTTTTTT.

This clonotype was counted a few times. An end of the junction does not agree with germline; a read error may underlie this. This chain connects TRBV25-1 to TRBJ1-2; tentative D call: TRBD1 (6 bases). CDR1 is MGHDK and CDR2 is SYGVNS in the germline V gene. The CDR3 runs to 14 residues. The CDR3 nucleotides read TGTACCAGCAGTCACTCGACAGGAGAGGTTGGCTACACCTTC. Its translation is CTSSHSTGEVGYTF.

V usage is TRBV6-2 or TRBV6-3 and J usage is TRBJ1-3; 8 bases match TRBD1. Germline values: CDR1 MNHEY, CDR2 SVGEGT. With 6 bases clipped from V and 0 bases from J, the junction kept 10 bases outside the gene matches. The length of the CDR3 is 17 residues. Here the CDR3 DNA reads TGTGCCAGCAGCCGCGGACAGGGACACCTCTCTGGAAACACCATATATTTT. Its translation is CASSRGQGHLSGNTIYF.

This clonotype came up many times. The chain uses TRBV12-3 or TRBV12-4 and TRBJ1-5; the D gene is possibly TRBD1 (5 bases). V was clipped by 7 bases and J by 7 bases, with 17 bases between them. The CDR3 covers 14 residues. As DNA, the CDR3 is TGTGCCAGCAACCCGGGCAGGGAAGGCCAGCCCCAGCATTTT. Protein: CASNPGREGQPQHF.

The CDR3 reads CASSGQLSYEQYF. CDR3 in DNA: TGTGCCAGCAGTGGGCAGCTCTCCTACGAGCAGTACTTC. The chain couples TRBV12-3 or TRBV12-4 to TRBJ2-7; no clear D gene. CDR3 size: 13 residues. V was cut by 5 bases and J by 0 bases, with 8 bases left in between.

This clonotype has a single count. The chain combines TRBV5-1 with TRBJ1-2; D remains unclear. The CDR3 contains 13 residues. Germline V CDR1 and CDR2: SGHRS, YFSETQ. Trimming removed 0 bases at V and 8 bases at J, with 11 bases between. The DNA for the CDR3 is TGCGCCAGCAGCTTGGATCTGGATGGGGGCTACACCTTC. This translates into CASSLDLDGGYTF.

The gene calls are TRBV4-1 and TRBJ1-2; possible D gene TRBD1, 5 bases. The CDR3 consists of 17 residues. The V gene lost 1 base and the J gene lost 2 bases, with 17 bases spanning the gap. The germline V gene has CDR1 MGHRA and CDR2 YSYEKL. The DNA of the CDR3 is TGCGCCAGCAGCCAAGCAATATGGACATCACCGAACTATGGCTACACCTTC. It is translated as CASSQAIWTSPNYGYTF.

Comment on this clonotype: A much larger clone is a single base away; this may be a read error. The chain joins TRBV4-1 to TRBJ1-1; TRBD1 might be the D (5 bases). CDR1 is MGHRA, CDR2 YSYEKL, per germline. CDR3 length: 14 residues. The CDR3 DNA follows: TGCGCCAGCAGCCCCCGGGACGGAGACACTGAAGCTTGCTTT. This sequence encodes CASSPRDGDTEACF.

In this sample, this clonotype turned up once. One end of the junction fails to match germline, which may point to a read error. The V gene is TRBV27, the J gene TRBJ1-6; no definite D call. The CDR3 length is 17 residues. CDR1 is MNHEY, CDR2 SMNVEV, per germline (reference sequence). CDR3: CASSWTEESSYNTPLHF. For the CDR3, the DNA is TGTGCCAGCAGCTGGACCGAGGAGAGCTCCTATAATACACCCCTCCACTTT.

This rearrangement joins TRBV7-3 to TRBJ2-2; 14 nucleotides agree with TRBD2. Germline CDR1 SGHTA, CDR2 FQGTGA. CDR3 size: 15 residues. The trim removed 5 bases at V and 6 bases at J, leaving 2 bases unmatched. The chain's CDR3 is CASSQGLAGAGELFF. DNA of the CDR3: TGTGCCAGCAGCCAGGGACTAGCGGGAGCCGGGGAGCTGTTTTTT.

This clonotype was seen only a few times. This chain connects TRBV11-2 to TRBJ2-7; D uncertain. Germline values: CDR1 SGHAT, CDR2 FQNNGV. Between the trimmed V and J ends, which lost 4 bases and 2 bases, there was a span of 15 bases. The CDR3 has 15 amino acids. The CDR3 DNA is TGTGCCAGCAGCTCTCGGTACGGAGACCCCTACGAGCAGTACTTC. Translating gives CASSSRYGDPYEQYF.

This clonotype came up many times. The rearrangement links TRBV25-1 to TRBJ2-5, with D tentatively TRBD1 or TRBD2 (5 bases each). Trimming shortened V by 5 bases and J by 4 bases, and 14 bases separated the two germline ends. CDR1 MGHDK and CDR2 SYGVNS come from the germline V gene. CDR3 length: 14 residues. The CDR3 nucleotides read TGTGCCAGCAGTCGAGGGGCTGCGTCAGAGACCCAGTACTTC. It specifies CASSRGAASETQYF.

This clonotype counts as medium-sized. This chain joins TRBV20-1 and TRBJ1-2; 7 bases line up with TRBD1. The CDR3 loop spans 15 amino acids. Germline lookup yields CDR1 DFQATT and CDR2 SNEGSKA (reference sequence). The ends lost 6 bases at V and 7 bases at J; junction bases unmatched: 17. The CDR3 DNA follows: TGCAGTGCCGTTCTGACAGGGAGAGGAATAAGTGGCTACACCTTC. As protein: CSAVLTGRGISGYTF.

The rearrangement links TRBV6-2 or TRBV6-3 to TRBJ1-5; D perhaps matches TRBD1 (6 bases). In germline, CDR1 is MNHEY, CDR2 SVGEGT. Trimming removed 6 bases from V and 6 bases from J, with 12 bases in between. This CDR3 has 13 residues. The CDR3 is CASSEGGAQPQHF. CDR3 coding DNA: TGTGCCAGCAGCGAAGGGGGGGCTCAGCCCCAGCATTTT.

This clonotype was seen repeatedly, ten times or more. This chain uses TRBV5-1 with TRBJ2-1; unclear D gene. V shed 0 bases and J shed 7 bases, with 5 bases lying between them. The CDR3 sequence is 12 residues long. The germline V gene encodes CDR1 SGHRS and CDR2 YFSETQ. CDR3 bases: TGCGCCAGCAGCTTGGCCGGGAATGAGCAGTTCTTC. Its protein product is CASSLAGNEQFF.

V gene TRBV20-1 combines with J gene TRBJ2-3; D uncertain. Germline CDR1 is DFQATT and CDR2 is SNEGSKA (reference sequence). V gave up 3 bases and J gave up 2 bases, with 15 bases separating them. The CDR3 runs to 15 residues. CDR3: CSASFSYEPTDTQYF. CDR3 DNA: TGCAGTGCTAGCTTTTCCTATGAACCCACAGATACGCAGTATTTT.

This clonotype was seen a handful of times. The J gene is TRBJ2-2, the V gene TRBV6-5, with D unclear. This CDR3 spans 12 amino acids. Germline V gene sequence: CDR1 MNHEY, CDR2 SVGAGI. V was pared by 5 bases and J by 6 bases, with 7 bases between. As DNA, the CDR3 is TGTGCCAGCAGTGTAGGGTCCGGGGAGCTGTTTTTT. Translated: CASSVGSGELFF.

This chain joins TRBV5-1 and TRBJ2-5, with 9 bases fitting TRBD2. With 4 bases clipped from V and 2 bases from J, the junction kept 9 bases outside the gene matches. Germline loops: CDR1 SGHRS, CDR2 YFSETQ. This CDR3 is built from 16 residues. The DNA of the CDR3 is TGCGCCAGCAGCCTCAACCTAGCGGGAAGACAAGAGACCCAGTACTTC. Translation: CASSLNLAGRQETQYF.

This clonotype was seen more than once but under ten times. This chain joins TRBV4-3 and TRBJ2-5; no clear D gene. Germline V gene sequence: CDR1 LGHNA, CDR2 YSLEER. This CDR3 is 15 amino acids long. V lost 0 bases and J 7 bases, leaving 15 bases between the germline ends. CDR3 nucleotides: TGCGCCAGCAGCCAAGATACGACGGCCGGGCTGACCCAGTACTTC. Its translation is CASSQDTTAGLTQYF.

This clonotype appeared a few times. The junction differs from germline at one of its ends, possibly a read error. V gene TRBV5-4 combines with J gene TRBJ2-5; 12 nucleotides line up with TRBD1. This CDR3 has 15 amino acids. CDR1 is SGHNT and CDR2 is YYREEE in the germline V gene (reference sequence). This chain's CDR3 is CANSSRDRGHETQYF. CDR3 sequence (DNA): TGTGCCAACAGCTCCAGGGACAGGGGGCATGAGACCCAGTACTTC.

This clonotype turned up a few times. V and J are TRBV7-9 and TRBJ2-3; D not certain. Germline-derived CDR1 and CDR2 are SEHNR and FQNEAQ (reference sequence). V dropped 1 base and J dropped 0 bases, with 11 bases sitting between them. The CDR3 sequence is 16 residues long. CDR3 bases: TGTGCCAGCAGCTTAGGTCTGGGCAGTAGCACAGATACGCAGTATTTT. Its protein product is CASSLGLGSSTDTQYF. The full variable domain, rest sourced from reference TRBV7-9 and TRBJ2-3, is DTGVSQNPRHKITKRGQNVTFRCDPISEHNRLYWYRQTLGQGPEFLTYFQNEAQLEKSRLLSDRFSAERPKGSFSTLEIQRTEQGDSAMYLCASSLGLGSSTDTQYFGPGTRLTVL.

The chain has TRBV10-1 and TRBJ1-2; 8 bases map to TRBD1. This CDR3 has 13 residues. Germline CDR1 reads WNHNN; CDR2 reads SYGVQD (reference sequence). J lost 4 bases, V lost 4 bases, and 2 bases had no gene match. The CDR3 DNA is TGCGCCAGCAGTGGACAGGGGACCTATGGCTACACCTTC. Protein product: CASSGQGTYGYTF.